The 19 T cell receptor beta chains below all came from one sample that was sequenced in a study of T cell responses to AZD1222 COVID-19 vaccine. TCRdb keeps only in-frame clones here, not all; method: immunoSEQ multiplex PCR. The sample has about 150,000 clones; around 90% are singletons. The sequencing used peripheral blood, collected 28 days after the second AZD1222 dose. Source of these receptors: an adult who received the AZD1222 COVID-19 vaccine.

The chain couples TRBV7-2 to TRBJ1-2; D remains unclear. The germline gives CDR1 SGHTA, CDR2 FQGNSA. The germline V and J ends were trimmed by 6 bases and 5 bases, with 7 bases remaining between them. The length of the CDR3 is 11 residues. CDR3 DNA: TGTGCCAGCAGAGCTGAGTATGGCTACACCTTC. This sequence encodes CASRAEYGYTF. Drawing the rest from reference TRBV7-2 and TRBJ1-2, the complete variable domain is GAGVSQSPSNKVTEKGKDVELRCDPISGHTALYWYRQSLGQGLEFLIYFQGNSAPDKSGLPSDRFSAERTGGSVSTLTIQRTQQEDSAVYLCASRAEYGYTFGSGTRLTVV.

This chain uses TRBV30 with TRBJ2-2; D gene uncertain. V was pared by 5 bases and J by 13 bases, with 11 bases between. The CDR3 loop spans 10 amino acids. Germline V gene data show CDR1 as GTSNPN and CDR2 as SVGIG (reference sequence). The CDR3 DNA reads TGTGCCTGGGCTGACTTATGGCTGTTTTTT. It is translated as CAWADLWLFF.

V gene TRBV18 combines with J gene TRBJ2-7; 16 positions agree with TRBD2. In germline, CDR1 is KGHSH, CDR2 LQKENI. Trimming cost V 6 bases and J 7 bases; bases outside gene matches: 12. CDR3 size: 17 residues. This CDR3 reads CASSTLGTSGGAVEQYF. Written as DNA, the CDR3 is TGTGCCAGCTCTACCCTGGGGACTAGCGGGGGGGCGGTGGAGCAGTACTTC.

This sequence joins TRBV7-8 and TRBJ2-7; no clear D. Deletions cut 1 base from V and 3 bases from J, with 4 bases between. The CDR3 is 12 residues long. Germline lookup yields CDR1 SGHVS and CDR2 FQNEAQ. The CDR3 region is CASSLVLYEQYF. Written as DNA, the CDR3 is TGTGCCAGCAGCTTAGTTCTCTACGAGCAGTACTTC.

CDR3 DNA: TGTGCCAGCAGCCTGGGGTACCAAGAGACCCAGTACTTC. Translating gives CASSLGYQETQYF. The J gene is TRBJ2-5, the V gene TRBV7-3; D remains unclear. The germline V and J ends were trimmed by 5 bases and 0 bases, with 7 bases remaining between them. Germline V gene lookup returns CDR1 SGHTA and CDR2 FQGTGA. This CDR3 is built from 13 residues.

On this clone: An end of the junction does not agree with germline; a read error may underlie this. The genes are TRBV6-6 and TRBJ2-7, with a tentative D call TRBD1 (5 bases). CDR1 MNHNY and CDR2 SVGAGI come from the germline V gene (reference sequence). The CDR3 sequence is 12 residues long. DNA for the CDR3: TGTGCCAGCAGCCCCGCTGGGGCCGGTCTGGTCTTC. It specifies CASSPAGAGLVF.

The CDR3 reads CASSSGRGGSYEQYF. In DNA form, the CDR3 reads TGTGCCAGCAGTTCGGGTCGCGGAGGCTCCTACGAGCAGTACTTC. This chain links TRBV2 with TRBJ2-7; possibly TRBD2 for D (5 bases). The V end was cut by 5 bases, the J end by 0 bases, with 14 bases between. The CDR3 loop spans 15 amino acids. Germline V gene data show CDR1 as SNHLY and CDR2 as FYNNEI.

The chain couples TRBV3-1 (or the pseudogene TRBV3-2) to TRBJ1-1, with 7 bases fitting TRBD1. The CDR3 is made up of 15 amino acids. V shed 1 base, J shed 3 bases, and the junction held 5 bases outside the gene matches. Germline CDR1 and CDR2: LGHDT and YNNKEL (reference sequence). The CDR3 DNA reads as TGTGCCAGCAGCCAAGGACAGGGTATTGACACTGAAGCTTTCTTT. It specifies CASSQGQGIDTEAFF.

The chain links TRBV6-5 to TRBJ1-3; D possibly corresponds to TRBD1 (5 bases). The CDR3 has 15 amino acids. CDR1 is MNHEY and CDR2 is SVGAGI in the germline V gene. V lost 6 bases, J lost 1 base, and 13 bases lay in between. CDR3 in DNA: TGTGCCAGCAGCGACAGCTGGGGGTCTGGAAACACCATATATTTT. Its translation is CASSDSWGSGNTIYF.

The chain carries TRBV4-1 and TRBJ2-3, with TRBD2 identical over 11 bases. After removal of 0 bases from V and 6 bases from J, the junction contained 11 bases not matched to a gene. Germline V CDR1 and CDR2: MGHRA, YSYEKL. CDR3 size: 18 residues. The CDR3 DNA reads TGCGCCAGCAGCCAAGATGGTTGGACTAGCGGGTTTGTGGATACGCAGTATTTT. As protein: CASSQDGWTSGFVDTQYF.

The chain links TRBV11-3 to TRBJ2-2; D is undetermined. The V gene's germline CDR1 is SGHNT and CDR2 YENEEA. This CDR3 region has 15 residues. V lost 6 bases, J lost 0 bases, and 11 bases lay in between. DNA for the CDR3: TGTGCCAGCAGACCCCGCTGGGCGAACACCGGGGAGCTGTTTTTT. The encoded protein is CASRPRWANTGELFF. The full variable domain, in which reference TRBV11-3 and TRBJ2-2 provide the parts outside the CDR3, is EAGVVQSPRYKIIEKKQPVAFWCNPISGHNTLYWYLQNLGQGPELLIRYENEEAVDDSQLPKDRFSAERLKGVDSTLKIQPAELGDSAVYLCASRPRWANTGELFFGEGSRLTVL.

There are a few counts of this clone. The chain recombines TRBV5-1 with TRBJ2-7, with D unclear. This CDR3 contains 12 residues. The V end lost 1 base, the J end lost 5 bases, and 7 bases lay between the germline ends. Germline CDR1 and CDR2: SGHRS and YFSETQ. The CDR3 sequence is CASSLNANEQYF. The CDR3 nucleotides read TGCGCCAGCAGCTTGAATGCTAACGAGCAGTACTTC.

This chain joins TRBV6-1 and TRBJ2-3; D remains unclear. V lost 2 bases, J lost 0 bases, and 12 bases lay in between. The CDR3 is made up of 16 amino acids. Per the germline V gene, CDR1 is MNHNS and CDR2 is SASEGT. Here the CDR3 DNA reads TGTGCCAGCAGTGAACAAACTATTTCTAGCACAGATACGCAGTATTTT. This sequence encodes CASSEQTISSTDTQYF.

V gene TRBV10-1 combines with J gene TRBJ1-1; D not certain. The CDR3 runs to 13 residues. Deletions cut 0 bases from V and 2 bases from J, with 4 bases between. From germline, CDR1 is WNHNN and CDR2 SYGVQD (reference sequence). The CDR3 is CASSESGNTEAFF. The CDR3 DNA follows: TGCGCCAGCAGTGAGTCGGGAAACACTGAAGCTTTCTTT.

The J gene is TRBJ1-2, the V gene TRBV5-8; perhaps TRBD1 as D (6 bases). CDR1 is SGHTS and CDR2 is YDEGEE in the germline V gene. The CDR3 extends over 13 amino acids. V was clipped by 5 bases and J by 7 bases, with 15 bases between them. The CDR3 sequence: CASRQGFTSGYTF. In DNA form, the CDR3 reads TGTGCCAGCAGACAGGGCTTTACGAGTGGCTACACCTTC.

The CDR3, as DNA: TGTGCCAGTAGTAGGATTGGACAGTCCTATGGCTACACCTTC. Its protein is CASSRIGQSYGYTF. The genes are TRBV19 and TRBJ1-2; perhaps TRBD1 as D (6 bases). The CDR3 contains 14 residues. Germline V gene data show CDR1 as LNHDA and CDR2 as SQIVND (reference sequence). The V and J ends lost 4 bases and 4 bases respectively, with 13 bases between them.

The chain is built from TRBV3-1 (or the pseudogene TRBV3-2) and TRBJ2-1, with D possibly TRBD1 on 5 matching bases. The germline V gene has CDR1 LGHDT and CDR2 YNNKEL (reference sequence). V was cut by 5 bases and J by 0 bases, with 17 bases left in between. The CDR3 contains 17 residues. The CDR3 DNA is TGTGCCAGCAGCAAAAGGGGTCAGACCCGCTCCTACAATGAGCAGTTCTTC. It specifies CASSKRGQTRSYNEQFF.

V is TRBV7-3 and J is TRBJ2-3; 8 bases are a match to TRBD1. Germline values: CDR1 SGHTA, CDR2 FQGTGA. V was clipped by 5 bases and J by 6 bases; unmatched bases: 10. There are 15 residues in the CDR3. The DNA of the CDR3 is TGTGCCAGCAGCCCGTCAGGGGGCCGCGGGGATACGCAGTATTTT. Protein: CASSPSGGRGDTQYF.

The CDR3 DNA reads TGTGCCAGTAGCCAGGGACTCTTGGGCGAGCAGTACTTC. Its protein is CASSQGLLGEQYF. This chain connects TRBV19 to TRBJ2-7; D is perhaps TRBD2 (6 bases). Per germline, CDR1 LNHDA and CDR2 SQIVND (reference sequence). There are 13 residues in the CDR3. V lost 6 bases, J lost 6 bases, and 15 bases lay in between.